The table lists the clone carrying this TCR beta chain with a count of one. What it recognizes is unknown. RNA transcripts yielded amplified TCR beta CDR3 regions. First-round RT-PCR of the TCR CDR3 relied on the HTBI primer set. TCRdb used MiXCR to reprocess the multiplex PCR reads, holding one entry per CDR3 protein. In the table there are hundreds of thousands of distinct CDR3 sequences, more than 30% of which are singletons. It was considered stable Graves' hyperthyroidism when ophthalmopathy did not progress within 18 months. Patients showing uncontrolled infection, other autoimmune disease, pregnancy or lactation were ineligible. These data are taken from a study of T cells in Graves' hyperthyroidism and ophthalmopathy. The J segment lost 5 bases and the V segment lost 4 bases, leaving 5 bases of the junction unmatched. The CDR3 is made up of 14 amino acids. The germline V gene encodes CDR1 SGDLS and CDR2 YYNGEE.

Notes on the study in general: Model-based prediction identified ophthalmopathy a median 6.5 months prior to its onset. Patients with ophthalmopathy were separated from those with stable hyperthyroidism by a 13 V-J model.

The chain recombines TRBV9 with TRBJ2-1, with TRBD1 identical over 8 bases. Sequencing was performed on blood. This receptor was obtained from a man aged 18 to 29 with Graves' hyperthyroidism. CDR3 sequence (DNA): TGTGCCAGCAGCTTAGCAGGGGGCCACAATGAGCAGTTCTTC. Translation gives CASSLAGGHNEQFF. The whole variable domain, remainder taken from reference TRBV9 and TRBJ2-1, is DSGVTQTPKHLITATGQRVTLRCSPRSGDLSVYWYQQSLDQGLQFLIQYYNGEERAKGNILERFSAQQFPDLHSELNLSSLELGDSALYFCASSLAGGHNEQFFGPGTRLTVL.